Shown below are 28 T cell receptor beta chains from a single sample sequenced in a study of OX40 agonist ivuxolimab in advanced cancers. The library came from the immunoSEQ multiplex PCR assay. The clones in this table, taken by TCRdb from immuneACCESS, are in-frame only. Not every clone is retained; where verified, under half of the shortfall comes from an unresolved V gene, and the cause of the rest is unknown. The sample table shows some 45,000 clones, and 86% are seen once. 35% of the sample rests with the top ten. The sequencing used CD4+ or CD8+ T cells sorted from blood, collected in a trial of the OX40 agonist ivuxolimab. These receptors originate from an adult with an advanced solid tumor such as melanoma, head and neck, liver or kidney cancer.

V usage is TRBV7-9 and J usage is TRBJ1-2, with D possibly matching TRBD1 (5 bases). Germline V gene sequence: CDR1 SEHNR, CDR2 FQNEAQ (reference sequence). With 2 bases removed from V and 6 bases from J, the gap between germline ends came to 10 bases. This CDR3 contains 13 residues. CDR3 sequence (DNA): TGTGCCAGCAGCTTAAATCAGGGAGATGGCTACACCTTC. It is translated as CASSLNQGDGYTF.

The chain couples TRBV4-1 to TRBJ2-5, with 7 bases that match TRBD2. Germline CDR1 and CDR2: MGHRA and YSYEKL. The CDR3 is made up of 17 amino acids. V shed 0 bases and J 4 bases; nucleotides not matched to a gene: 11. CDR3: CASSQDPSSGRRETQYF. The DNA for the CDR3 is TGCGCCAGCAGCCAAGATCCCTCTAGCGGCCGACGAGAGACCCAGTACTTC.

The CDR3 coding sequence is TGTGCCAGCAACGGACAGGGGGCAGATACGCAGTATTTT. Translated: CASNGQGADTQYF. The chain recombines TRBV6-1 with TRBJ2-3, with 10 bases lining up with TRBD1. Trimming cost V 7 bases and J 4 bases; bases outside gene matches: 2. Germline V CDR1 and CDR2: MNHNS, SASEGT. The CDR3 sequence is 13 residues long.

The chain links TRBV6-1 to TRBJ2-1, with D unresolved. The V gene lost 1 base and the J gene lost 0 bases, with 7 bases spanning the gap. The V gene's germline CDR1 is MNHNS and CDR2 SASEGT. The CDR3 loop spans 15 amino acids. CDR3 DNA sequence: TGTGCCAGCAGTGAAGTGCTTAGCTCCTACAATGAGCAGTTCTTC. Translation: CASSEVLSSYNEQFF.

This clone was seen just once. This rearrangement joins TRBV28 to TRBJ2-1, with 8 bases aligning to TRBD2. V shed 5 bases and J 8 bases; nucleotides not matched to a gene: 14. This CDR3 has 16 residues. The germline gives CDR1 MDHEN, CDR2 SYDVKM. The CDR3 loop reads CASSHLPSGGSDEQFF. The CDR3 nucleotides are TGTGCCAGCAGTCACCTCCCCAGCGGGGGTAGCGATGAGCAGTTCTTC.

A note on this clone: Other DNA sequences within the sample encode an identical CDR3. The chain carries TRBV6-6 and TRBJ1-2; tentative D call: TRBD1 (5 bases). This CDR3 is built from 13 residues. Trimming pared 7 bases from V and 10 bases from J, leaving 19 bases between. CDR1 is MNHNY, CDR2 SVGAGI, per germline (reference sequence). The CDR3, as DNA: TGTGCCAGCACCAACGGGGGTGGGGGATTCTACACCTTC. It translates to CASTNGGGGFYTF.

This chain connects TRBV5-1 to TRBJ2-7, with D unresolved. The length of the CDR3 is 12 residues. V was trimmed by 0 bases and J by 6 bases, leaving 7 bases between them. Germline V gene lookup returns CDR1 SGHRS and CDR2 YFSETQ. The CDR3 bases are TGCGCCAGCAGCTTGGATCACGGCGAGCAGTACTTC. Protein product: CASSLDHGEQYF.

V usage is TRBV7-2 and J usage is TRBJ2-7; D call uncertain. Germline loops: CDR1 SGHTA, CDR2 FQGNSA. Trimming cost V 3 bases and J 5 bases, with 11 bases left between them. CDR3 length equals 13 residues. CDR3 sequence reads: CASSFQATHEQYF. The CDR3 DNA reads TGTGCCAGCAGCTTCCAGGCTACGCACGAGCAGTACTTC.

The chain has TRBV2 and TRBJ1-1, with 7 bases fitting TRBD1. Trimming cost V 8 bases and J 12 bases; bases outside gene matches: 6. CDR3 length: 10 amino acids. Germline-derived CDR1 and CDR2 are SNHLY and FYNNEI. The CDR3 bases are TGTGCCAGCGTACAGGGGCAGCCTTTCTTT. Amino acids: CASVQGQPFF.

The rearrangement uses TRBV18 and TRBJ2-5; D gene unclear. Trimming took off 0 bases at V and 4 bases at J, with 9 bases between the two ends. Germline CDR1 KGHSH, CDR2 LQKENI. This CDR3 spans 14 amino acids. In nucleotides, the CDR3 is TGTGCCAGCTCACCACCAGGAAAGAGAGAGACCCAGTACTTC. The encoded protein is CASSPPGKRETQYF.

The chain combines TRBV7-2 with TRBJ2-7, with D uncertain. This CDR3 has 15 residues. Deletions cut 3 bases from V and 6 bases from J, with 18 bases between. Germline values: CDR1 SGHTA, CDR2 FQGNSA. The CDR3 DNA reads as TGTGCCAGCAGCTTCGTAGGACGGGCTCTAGGCGAGCAGTACTTC. This gives the protein CASSFVGRALGEQYF.

In DNA form, the CDR3 reads TGTGCCAGCAGCCAGCGGCTAGGACCCATGGACCACGAGCAGTACTTC. Its protein is CASSQRLGPMDHEQYF. The V gene is TRBV5-5, the J gene TRBJ2-7, with D possibly being TRBD2 (5 bases). The CDR3 covers 16 residues. Trimming left V 4 bases short and J 5 bases short, with 22 bases between. The germline V gene has CDR1 SGHKS and CDR2 YYEKEE (reference sequence).

This clone was seen a single time. This chain uses TRBV13 with TRBJ2-3; D remains ambiguous. Looked up from germline, CDR1 is PRHDT and CDR2 is FYEKMQ (reference sequence). Trimming removed 4 bases from V and 0 bases from J, with 5 bases in between. CDR3 size: 13 residues. CDR3 DNA sequence: TGTGCCAGCAGCTCTACTAGCACAGATACGCAGTATTTT. Translating gives CASSSTSTDTQYF.

The V and J genes are TRBV6-5 and TRBJ1-3; no reliable D call. The CDR3 consists of 14 residues. Germline CDR1 is MNHEY and CDR2 is SVGAGI. V lost 6 bases and J lost 5, with 14 bases in between. The DNA for the CDR3 is TGTGCCAGCAGCGGACGACTGACCAGAAACACCATATATTTT. It is translated as CASSGRLTRNTIYF.

This chain links TRBV29-1 with TRBJ1-1; D gene unclear. Germline CDR1 is SQVTM and CDR2 is ANQGSEA. This CDR3 has 13 amino acids. Trimming stripped 4 bases from V and 0 bases from J, with 9 bases between. CDR3 region: CSVVHSLNTEAFF. The CDR3 DNA sequence: TGCAGCGTTGTACACAGTTTGAACACTGAAGCTTTCTTT. The full variable domain, with the rest looked up from reference TRBV29-1 and TRBJ1-1, is SAVISQKPSRDICQRGTSLTIQCQVDSQVTMMFWYRQQPGQSLTLIATANQGSEATYESGFVIDKFPISRPNLTFSTLTVSNMSPEDSSIYLCSVVHSLNTEAFFGQGTRLTVV.

The chain employs TRBV6-4 and TRBJ1-3; D uncertain. The V gene's germline CDR1 is MRHNA and CDR2 SNTAGT. V lost 5 bases and J lost 4, with 12 bases in between. CDR3 size: 14 residues. CDR3 sequence (DNA): TGTGCCAGCAGTTACGCGGGTACCGGAAACACCATATATTTT. Translated: CASSYAGTGNTIYF.

The chain has TRBV7-7 and TRBJ2-1, with TRBD2 matching over 7 bases. The CDR3 spans 15 residues. CDR1 is SSHAT, CDR2 FNYEAQ, per germline (reference sequence). The V and J ends lost 3 bases and 7 bases, in that order; junction bases with no gene match: 9. The CDR3 DNA is TGTGCCAGCAGCTTGGGGGGAGGGCCGGAAAATGAGCAGTTCTTC. This encodes CASSLGGGPENEQFF.

This chain links TRBV6-1 with TRBJ2-7; D is unresolved. This CDR3 region has 12 residues. Germline V lookup: CDR1 MNHNS, CDR2 SASEGT. V was pared by 3 bases and J by 6 bases, with 9 bases between. CDR3 region: CASSEWGPEQYF. CDR3 sequence (DNA): TGTGCCAGCAGTGAGTGGGGTCCCGAGCAGTACTTC.

The CDR3 spells CASSPGLALADTQYF. Here the CDR3 DNA reads TGCGCCAGCAGCCCCGGACTAGCGTTGGCAGATACGCAGTATTTT. This rearrangement joins TRBV5-1 to TRBJ2-3; 9 nucleotides match TRBD2. The CDR3 has 15 amino acids. The V and J ends lost 4 bases and 4 bases, in that order; junction bases with no gene match: 7. Germline values: CDR1 SGHRS, CDR2 YFSETQ.

J is TRBJ1-4 and V is TRBV5-1; the match to TRBD1 covers 11 bases. Losses at the gene ends were 4 bases for V and 8 bases for J; bases not matched to a gene: 4. This CDR3 is 14 amino acids long. Germline CDR1 is SGHRS and CDR2 is YFSETQ. The CDR3 nucleotides read TGCGCCAGCAGCCACGGGACAGGGGGAGAAAAACTGTTTTTT. Protein product: CASSHGTGGEKLFF.

V gene TRBV4-2 combines with J gene TRBJ1-4; maybe TRBD1 (6 bases). CDR3 length: 15 residues. Trimming took off 1 base at V and 5 bases at J, with 11 bases between the two ends. Germline V gene sequence: CDR1 LGHNA, CDR2 YNFKEQ. This chain's CDR3 is CASSQGGTPNEKLFF. The CDR3 coding sequence is TGTGCCAGCAGCCAAGGAGGGACACCGAATGAAAAACTGTTTTTT.

This clone was detected only once. V is TRBV5-1 and J is TRBJ2-5, with TRBD1 as a possible D gene (6 bases). The end of the DNA is better explained by TRBJ2-7, so the J call may be wrong. Germline V lookup: CDR1 SGHRS, CDR2 YFSETQ. This CDR3 contains 11 residues. CDR3 sequence: CASSLQGEQYF. In DNA, the CDR3 is TGCGCCAGCAGCTTACAGGGCGAGCAGTACTTC.

The rearrangement joins TRBV28 to TRBJ2-5, with D possibly matching TRBD2 (5 bases). V lost 5 bases and J lost 5, with 15 bases in between. Germline V lookup: CDR1 MDHEN, CDR2 SYDVKM. The CDR3 contains 14 residues. The CDR3: CASSPGSRRETQYF. CDR3 DNA: TGTGCCAGCAGTCCGGGATCCCGGCGGGAGACCCAGTACTTC.

The V and J genes are TRBV2 and TRBJ1-6; possible D gene TRBD1, 6 bases. This CDR3 is 14 amino acids long. The V gene's germline CDR1 is SNHLY and CDR2 FYNNEI. V was cut by 6 bases and J by 9 bases, with 15 bases left in between. CDR3 sequence: CASSPREGVSPLHF. The CDR3 bases are TGTGCCAGCAGCCCCCGCGAGGGGGTTTCACCCCTCCACTTT.

The rearrangement uses TRBV28 and TRBJ2-7; tentatively, D is TRBD1 (6 bases). This CDR3 has 14 residues. Germline assignment: CDR1 MDHEN and CDR2 SYDVKM. V lost 7 bases and J 4 bases, leaving 17 bases between the germline ends. CDR3 residues: CASKEQGSSYEQYF. The CDR3 coding sequence is TGTGCCAGCAAGGAACAGGGTTCCTCGTACGAGCAGTACTTC.

This clone has a single count. The V and J genes are TRBV7-8 and TRBJ2-7, with D perhaps TRBD1 (6 bases). The CDR3 is made up of 16 amino acids. V dropped 5 bases and J dropped 6 bases, with 23 bases sitting between them. CDR1 is SGHVS, CDR2 FQNEAQ, per germline. CDR3 in amino acids: CASSPGDNALLGEQYF. The CDR3 region has the DNA TGTGCCAGCAGCCCCGGGGACAACGCACTCTTGGGCGAGCAGTACTTC.

This clone was seen once. The chain recombines TRBV2 with TRBJ2-2, with 11 bases that match TRBD1. Germline V gene lookup returns CDR1 SNHLY and CDR2 FYNNEI. The CDR3 contains 15 residues. Trimming took 8 bases from V and 6 from J; bases not matched to a gene: 8. This CDR3 reads CASGGTGGKSGELFF. The CDR3 nucleotides are TGTGCCAGCGGGGGGACAGGGGGAAAGTCCGGGGAGCTGTTTTTT.

J is TRBJ2-2 and V is TRBV18; D is undetermined. Between the trimmed V and J ends, which lost 4 bases and 7 bases, there was a span of 16 bases. CDR1 is KGHSH, CDR2 LQKENI, per germline. The CDR3 extends over 15 amino acids. CDR3 in DNA: TGTGCCAGCTCACTTCGGGCAGAGAGTGGCGGGGAGCTGTTTTTT. The encoded protein is CASSLRAESGGELFF. The full variable domain, with the rest looked up from reference TRBV18 and TRBJ2-2, is NAGVMQNPRHLVRRRGQEARLRCSPMKGHSHVYWYRQLPEEGLKFMVYLQKENIIDESGMPKERFSAEFPKEGPSILRIQQVVRGDSAAYFCASSLRAESGGELFFGEGSRLTVL.